Listed here is a single TCR beta chain. Trimming took off 8 bases at V and 6 bases at J, with 17 bases between the two ends. The germline gives CDR1 MNHEY, CDR2 SVGAGI. This CDR3 is 14 amino acids long. These data come from a study of cytomegalovirus exposure and HLA in healthy donors. The PCR contained 60 Vbeta and 13 Jbeta primers. Libraries were prepared by immunoSEQ multiplex PCR; TCRdb keeps only in-frame clonotypes and omits some of them. The sample carries some 110,000 clones, more than 55% recorded once. The TCR sequence derives from a man younger than 30 in good health and CMV-seronegative. Sequencing was carried out using PBMCs. The chain couples TRBV6-5 to TRBJ2-1, with a weak D call TRBD1 (6 bases). Here the CDR3 DNA reads TGTGCCAGCGGAAACCCTTTAGGGGGCAATGAGCAGTTCTTC. Residues: CASGNPLGGNEQFF.